Each of the 21 T cell receptor beta chains below was sequenced from the same sample in a study of cytomegalovirus exposure and HLA in healthy donors. The PCR made use of 60 Vbeta and 13 Jbeta primers. The repertoire was sequenced with immunoSEQ multiplex PCR; TCRdb's copy has only in-frame clones and lacks some. Altogether some 180,000 clones are present, 75% to 90% being singletons, with the ten largest covering under 3%. The sequenced sample consisted of PBMCs. These TCRs come from a male donor in good health and CMV-seronegative.

This sequence joins TRBV6-5 and TRBJ1-5; D not resolved. The CDR3 has 14 residues. The germline CDR1 and CDR2 sequences are MNHEY and SVGAGI. Trimming removed 2 bases at V and 6 bases at J, with 11 bases between. The CDR3 nucleotides are TGTGCCAGCAGTTACGAAGCCTTTGGTCAGCCCCAGCATTTT. Protein: CASSYEAFGQPQHF.

The V and J genes are TRBV27 and TRBJ2-5, with 12 bases aligning to TRBD1. The ends lost 8 bases at V and 6 bases at J; junction bases unmatched: 19. Germline CDR1 and CDR2: MNHEY and SMNVEV (reference sequence). This CDR3 is 18 amino acids long. CDR3 loop: CASRLLGTGGPGVKTQYF. CDR3 DNA sequence: TGTGCCAGCCGCCTTTTAGGGACAGGGGGCCCGGGGGTTAAGACCCAGTACTTC.

This clone was seen a few times. This sequence joins TRBV30 and TRBJ1-2; D not resolved. This CDR3 contains 13 residues. V was cut by 1 base and J by 4 bases, with 10 bases left in between. CDR1 is GTSNPN, CDR2 SVGIG, per germline (reference sequence). This CDR3 is CAWSAPVGYGYTF. The CDR3 DNA reads TGTGCCTGGAGTGCCCCAGTTGGCTATGGCTACACCTTC.

This chain links TRBV5-1 with TRBJ2-1, with D perhaps matching TRBD1 (5 bases). V was pared by 0 bases and J by 9 bases, with 13 bases between. The germline CDR1 and CDR2 sequences are SGHRS and YFSETQ. The CDR3 totals 14 residues. The CDR3 DNA sequence: TGCGCCAGCAGCTTGGAAGCAGGGTGGGGTGAGCAGTTCTTC. This encodes CASSLEAGWGEQFF. Drawing the rest from reference TRBV5-1 and TRBJ2-1, the complete variable domain is KAGVTQTPRYLIKTRGQQVTLSCSPISGHRSVSWYQQTPGQGLQFLFEYFSETQRNKGNFPGRFSGRQFSNSRSEMNVSTLELGDSALYLCASSLEAGWGEQFFGPGTRLTVL.

Here the CDR3 DNA reads TGTGCCAGTTGCCCGGACAGGTATAGCAATCAGCCCCAGCATTTT. The encoded protein is CASCPDRYSNQPQHF. The J gene is TRBJ1-5, the V gene TRBV19, with 7 nucleotides matching TRBD1. The CDR3 runs to 15 residues. Germline lookup yields CDR1 LNHDA and CDR2 SQIVND (reference sequence). The ends lost 8 bases at V and 0 bases at J; junction bases unmatched: 7.

This sequence joins TRBV4-1 and TRBJ2-3; 11 bases are a match to TRBD1. The CDR3 covers 16 residues. The junction had 3 bases not matched to a gene; V was cut back by 4 bases and J by 0 bases. Germline-derived CDR1 and CDR2 are MGHRA and YSYEKL. The CDR3 bases are TGCGCCAGCAGCCGCGGACAGGGGGCCAGCACAGATACGCAGTATTTT. Amino acid sequence: CASSRGQGASTDTQYF.

This sequence joins TRBV7-2 and TRBJ2-7; D remains ambiguous. This CDR3 contains 15 residues. CDR1 is SGHTA and CDR2 is FQGNSA in the germline V gene. V lost 2 bases and J lost 3, with 14 bases in between. Here the CDR3 reads CASSLLGGRFYEQYF. The CDR3, as DNA: TGTGCCAGCAGCTTATTAGGCGGCCGGTTCTACGAGCAGTACTTC.

V gene TRBV6-1 combines with J gene TRBJ1-2, with 7 bases identical to TRBD1. The CDR3 runs 13 residues. V was pared by 5 bases and J by 4 bases, with 4 bases of the junction left unmatched. Germline-derived CDR1 and CDR2 are MNHNS and SASEGT. CDR3 sequence: CASSKTGIYGYTF. CDR3 DNA: TGTGCCAGCAGTAAGACAGGGATCTATGGCTACACCTTC.

This clone turned up a few times. This chain uses TRBV7-9 with TRBJ2-2, with 7 positions matching TRBD1. Germline assignment: CDR1 SEHNR and CDR2 FQNEAQ (reference sequence). The CDR3 consists of 13 residues. V was clipped by 10 bases and J by 1 base; unmatched bases: 3. DNA of the CDR3: TGTGCCACCCGACAGGGGAACACCGGGGAGCTGTTTTTT. Amino acids: CATRQGNTGELFF.

This chain connects TRBV29-1 to TRBJ1-2, with a possible D match to TRBD1 (5 bases). The germline V gene has CDR1 SQVTM and CDR2 ANQGSEA. This CDR3 is 12 amino acids long. The V gene lost 1 base and the J gene lost 4 bases, with 7 bases spanning the gap. This CDR3 is CSVEVTVYGYTF. CDR3 coding DNA: TGCAGCGTTGAAGTGACAGTCTATGGCTACACCTTC.

The chain links TRBV7-9 to TRBJ1-4; 9 bases are a match to TRBD1. J was trimmed by 4 bases and V by 7 bases; bases with no gene match: 13. Germline V gene data show CDR1 as SEHNR and CDR2 as FQNEAQ (reference sequence). CDR3 length: 17 residues. CDR3 sequence: CASTQGWTGASNEKLFF. CDR3 in DNA: TGTGCCAGCACCCAAGGGTGGACAGGGGCTAGTAATGAAAAACTGTTTTTT.

V usage is TRBV5-1 and J usage is TRBJ2-7; D gene unclear. The V and J ends lost 0 bases and 3 bases respectively, with 10 bases between them. Germline CDR1 and CDR2: SGHRS and YFSETQ. The CDR3 has 14 residues. In nucleotides, the CDR3 is TGCGCCAGCAGCTTGGGGGTCGACTTCTACGAGCAGTACTTC. Protein: CASSLGVDFYEQYF.

A single count supports this clone. The chain combines TRBV10-1 with TRBJ2-7; D remains unclear. This CDR3 has 11 residues. The V and J ends lost 3 bases and 4 bases respectively, with 4 bases between them. Looked up from germline, CDR1 is WNHNN and CDR2 is SYGVQD (reference sequence). The CDR3 nucleotides are TGCGCCAGCAGTGATAATTACGAGCAGTACTTC. Translation: CASSDNYEQYF.

The V gene is TRBV5-1, the J gene TRBJ1-1; 9 nucleotides match TRBD1. Germline V gene sequence: CDR1 SGHRS, CDR2 YFSETQ. V lost 4 bases to trimming and J lost 4 bases; unmatched junction nucleotides: 8. The CDR3 totals 15 residues. The CDR3 nucleotides are TGCGCCAGCAGCCGGAGGACAGGGGAGGGCACTGAAGCTTTCTTT. It codes for CASSRRTGEGTEAFF.

The rearrangement uses TRBV5-6 and TRBJ2-6; D might be TRBD2 (5 bases). The CDR3 has 15 amino acids. V lost 4 bases to trimming and J lost 2 bases, with 10 bases between them. Germline V gives CDR1 SGHDT, CDR2 YYEEEE. As DNA, the CDR3 is TGTGCCAGCAGCCGCCTCGGGGCTGGGGCCAACGTCCTGACTTTC. Amino acid sequence: CASSRLGAGANVLTF. Variable domain in full (rest from reference TRBV5-6 and TRBJ2-6): DAGVTQSPTHLIKTRGQQVTLRCSPKSGHDTVSWYQQALGQGPQFIFQYYEEEERQRGNFPDRFSGHQFPNYSSELNVNALLLGDSALYLCASSRLGAGANVLTFGAGSRLTVL.

The DNA of the CDR3 is TGTGCCAGCAGCTCGACAGGGCCGAGCTCACCCCTCCACTTT. Protein: CASSSTGPSSPLHF. V gene TRBV5-5 combines with J gene TRBJ1-6, with TRBD1 identical over 7 bases. There are 14 residues in the CDR3. V trimming: 3 bases; J trimming: 10 bases; junction bases outside the gene matches: 7. In germline, CDR1 is SGHKS, CDR2 YYEKEE (reference sequence).

The chain recombines TRBV2 with TRBJ1-3; no clear D. V was pared by 4 bases and J by 0 bases, with 10 bases between. CDR1 and CDR2 (germline): SNHLY, FYNNEI. The CDR3 is made up of 15 amino acids. The CDR3 loop is CASSVSAFSGNTIYF. DNA for the CDR3: TGTGCCAGCAGTGTGTCCGCGTTCTCTGGAAACACCATATATTTT.

The genes are TRBV5-1 and TRBJ1-3; TRBD1 aligns across 7 bases. J lost 2 bases, V lost 3 bases, and 8 bases had no gene match. The CDR3 length is 16 residues. Germline loops: CDR1 SGHRS, CDR2 YFSETQ. This CDR3 is CASSYTQGTTGNTIYF. The CDR3 region has the DNA TGCGCCAGCAGCTATACACAGGGGACAACTGGAAACACCATATATTTT.

The rearrangement links TRBV11-2 to TRBJ2-1; 9 bases agree with TRBD1. With 4 bases clipped from V and 3 bases from J, the junction kept 4 bases outside the gene matches. Germline V CDR1 and CDR2: SGHAT, FQNNGV. The length of the CDR3 is 15 residues. This CDR3 reads CASSSTGGYYNEQFF. The CDR3 nucleotides are TGTGCCAGCAGCTCCACAGGGGGCTACTACAATGAGCAGTTCTTC.

The chain joins TRBV11-2 to TRBJ2-7; possible D gene TRBD1, 5 bases. Germline CDR1 reads SGHAT; CDR2 reads FQNNGV. The ends were cut back, 1 base at V and 3 bases at J, with 13 bases in the middle. The CDR3 contains 15 residues. Here the CDR3 DNA reads TGTGCCAGCAGCTTAGCCCCTGGAAGGGGCTACGAGCAGTACTTC. Protein product: CASSLAPGRGYEQYF.

The V and J genes are TRBV2 and TRBJ1-5, with a tentative D call TRBD1 (5 bases). This CDR3 region has 14 residues. CDR1 and CDR2 (germline): SNHLY, FYNNEI. V was shortened by 4 bases and J by 6 bases, with 13 bases between the two germline ends. As DNA, the CDR3 is TGTGCCAGCAGTGTAGACGGGGGTTCTCAGCCCCAGCATTTT. Amino acids: CASSVDGGSQPQHF.